Presented here are 14 T cell receptor beta chains from one specimen sequenced in a study of CD8+ T cells in alopecia areata. Treatment of the sample: oral pan-JAK inhibitor, 5-10 mg twice daily. RNA extraction and reverse transcription yielded cDNA as sequencing template. The method was immunoSEQ multiplex PCR; TCRdb's version includes in-frame clones alone and lacks a portion of them. The sample has under 250,000 clones; approximately 70% are singletons. Sequencing was performed on CD4+ T cells sorted from blood, taken at roughly week 45, from a patient treated with tofacitinib. The source of these receptors is a human donor with alopecia areata.

Remarks on this clone: This may be a read error: a much more frequent sequence differs by one nucleotide. V and J are TRBV7-8 and TRBJ1-6; D gene unclear. Deletions cut 1 base from V and 10 bases from J, with 2 bases between. CDR3 length: 11 amino acids. Per the germline V gene, CDR1 is SGHVS and CDR2 is FQNEAQ. CDR3 DNA sequence: TGTGCCAGCAGCTTAGGGTCACCCCTCCACTTT. This gives the protein CASSLGSPLHF.

The chain combines TRBV19 with TRBJ2-4, with 7 bases fitting TRBD1. V lost 6 bases to trimming and J lost 3 bases; unmatched junction nucleotides: 8. The CDR3 is 15 residues long. CDR1 is LNHDA, CDR2 SQIVND, per germline (reference sequence). CDR3 protein: CASSPRSGGKNIQYF. DNA for the CDR3: TGTGCCAGTAGCCCAAGGTCAGGGGGCAAAAACATTCAGTACTTC.

About this clone: One end of the junction fails to match germline, which may point to a read error. This chain joins TRBV7-3 and TRBJ2-2; tentative D call: TRBD2 (5 bases). The CDR3 extends over 16 amino acids. Germline CDR1 reads SGHTA; CDR2 reads FQGTGA. This CDR3 reads CASSQAGVHDTGELFF. Written as DNA, the CDR3 is TGTGCCAGCAGCCAAGCCGGGGTCCATGACACCGGGGAGCTGTTCTTT.

This clone was seen more than once but under ten times. This chain connects TRBV10-3 to TRBJ2-3; 12 bases align to TRBD2. CDR3 length: 15 residues. Germline trimming cut 4 bases from V and 2 bases from J; bases unmatched to any gene: 1. The germline CDR1 and CDR2 sequences are ENHRY and SYGVKD. The chain's CDR3 is CAISASGGATDTQYF. The DNA for the CDR3 is TGTGCCATCAGTGCTAGCGGGGGGGCCACAGATACGCAGTATTTT.

The chain couples TRBV20-1 to TRBJ2-1; D remains unclear. Germline assignment: CDR1 DFQATT and CDR2 SNEGSKA (reference sequence). This CDR3 spans 10 amino acids. The ends were cut back, 2 bases at V and 8 bases at J, with 4 bases in the middle. The CDR3 DNA reads TGCAGTGCTAGATCACATGAGCAGTTCTTC. Its translation: CSARSHEQFF.

This rearrangement joins TRBV5-1 to TRBJ2-2; D is unresolved. Trimming left V 10 bases short and J 1 base short, with 11 bases between. Germline CDR1 reads SGHRS; CDR2 reads YFSETQ. The CDR3 has 13 residues. CDR3 DNA: TGCGCCGCCCGCCAAGTGAACACCGGGGAGCTGTTTTTT. As protein: CAARQVNTGELFF.

V usage is TRBV29-1 and J usage is TRBJ1-2; 7 bases match TRBD1. The length of the CDR3 is 11 residues. Germline trimming cut 7 bases from V and 6 bases from J; bases unmatched to any gene: 5. The germline V gene has CDR1 SQVTM and CDR2 ANQGSEA. The CDR3 region is CSGEGGDGYTF. The DNA for the CDR3 is TGCAGCGGGGAAGGGGGCGATGGCTACACCTTC.

The genes are TRBV7-9 and TRBJ2-7, with D possibly matching TRBD1 (5 bases). Germline CDR1 SEHNR, CDR2 FQNEAQ (reference sequence). Trimming pared 2 bases from V and 6 bases from J, leaving 14 bases between. The CDR3 is made up of 14 amino acids. As DNA, the CDR3 is TGTGCCAGCAGCTTAAACGGCAGGGTAGGCGAGCAGTACTTC. It is translated as CASSLNGRVGEQYF.

The chain combines TRBV2 with TRBJ1-2; no definite D call. The CDR3 is 12 residues long. Trimming removed 8 bases at V and 5 bases at J, with 12 bases between. Germline V gene sequence: CDR1 SNHLY, CDR2 FYNNEI. The CDR3, as DNA: TGTGCCAGCCAGGCGGCCCGATATGGCTACACCTTC. It specifies CASQAARYGYTF.

CDR3 in amino acids: CASSRDRVNEQFF. The CDR3 bases are TGCGCCAGCAGTAGGGACAGGGTAAATGAGCAGTTCTTC. The rearrangement links TRBV23-1 to TRBJ2-1, with 9 bases aligning to TRBD1. TRBV23-1 is marked as an open reading frame, function uncertain. Trimming at V came to 5 bases and at J to 7 bases, leaving 3 bases not matched to a gene. There are 13 residues in the CDR3.

This clone appeared a single time. The chain recombines TRBV30 with TRBJ1-5; D uncertain. The CDR3 contains 13 residues. The V end was cut by 1 base, the J end by 5 bases, with 9 bases between. Germline V CDR1 and CDR2: GTSNPN, SVGIG (reference sequence). CDR3 in amino acids: CAWSDGIDQPQHF. CDR3 sequence (DNA): TGTGCCTGGAGTGATGGGATAGATCAGCCCCAGCATTTT.

The chain combines TRBV5-1 with TRBJ2-1, with 11 bases fitting TRBD2. From germline, CDR1 is SGHRS and CDR2 YFSETQ. Trimming took 0 bases from V and 6 from J; bases not matched to a gene: 5. The CDR3 sequence is 16 residues long. This CDR3 is CASSLEVLAGGNEQFF. CDR3 nucleotide sequence: TGCGCCAGCAGCTTGGAGGTTCTAGCGGGGGGCAATGAGCAGTTCTTC.

The CDR3 sequence: CASSPRTGGETQYF. As DNA, the CDR3 is TGTGCCAGCAGCCCTCGGACAGGCGGGGAGACCCAGTACTTC. This chain links TRBV14 with TRBJ2-5; 7 nucleotides agree with TRBD1. CDR3 length: 14 amino acids. Trimming took 4 bases from V and 5 from J; bases not matched to a gene: 7. Germline V gene lookup returns CDR1 SGHDN and CDR2 FVKESK.

This clone was observed a handful of times. The chain carries TRBV7-2 and TRBJ2-1; D might be TRBD2 (5 bases). Germline CDR1 and CDR2: SGHTA and FQGNSA. The CDR3 extends over 13 amino acids. V was shortened by 6 bases and J by 8 bases, with 14 bases between the two germline ends. The CDR3 DNA is TGTGCCAGCAGTTCGGGGTATCGCGATGAGCAGTTCTTC. As protein: CASSSGYRDEQFF.